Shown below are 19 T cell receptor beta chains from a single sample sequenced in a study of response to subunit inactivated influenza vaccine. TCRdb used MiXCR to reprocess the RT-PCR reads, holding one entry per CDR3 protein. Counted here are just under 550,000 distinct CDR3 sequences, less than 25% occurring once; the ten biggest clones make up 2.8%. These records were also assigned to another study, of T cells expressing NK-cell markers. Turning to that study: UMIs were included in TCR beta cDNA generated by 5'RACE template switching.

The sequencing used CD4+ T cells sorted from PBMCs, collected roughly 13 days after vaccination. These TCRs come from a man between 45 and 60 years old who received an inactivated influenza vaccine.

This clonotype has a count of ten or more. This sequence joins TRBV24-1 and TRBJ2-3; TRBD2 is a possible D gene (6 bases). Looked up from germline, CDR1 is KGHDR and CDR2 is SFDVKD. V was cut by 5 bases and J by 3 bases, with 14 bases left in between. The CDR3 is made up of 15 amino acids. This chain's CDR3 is CATSAAGRLTDTQYF. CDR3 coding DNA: TGTGCCACCAGTGCCGCGGGACGATTGACAGATACGCAGTATTTT.

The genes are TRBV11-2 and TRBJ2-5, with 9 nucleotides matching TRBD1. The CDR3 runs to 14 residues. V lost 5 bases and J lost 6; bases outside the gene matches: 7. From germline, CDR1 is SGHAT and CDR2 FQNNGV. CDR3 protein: CASSRGTGQKTQYF. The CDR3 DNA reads TGTGCCAGCAGCCGAGGGACAGGGCAGAAGACCCAGTACTTC.

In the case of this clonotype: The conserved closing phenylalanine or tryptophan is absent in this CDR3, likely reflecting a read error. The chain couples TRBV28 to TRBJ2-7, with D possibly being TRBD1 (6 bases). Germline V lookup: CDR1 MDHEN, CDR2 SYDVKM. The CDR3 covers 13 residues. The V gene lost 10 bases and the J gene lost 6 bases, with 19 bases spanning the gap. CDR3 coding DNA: TGTGCCACCGAATACAGGGAAATGGGCGAGCAGTACTTA. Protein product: CATEYREMGEQYL.

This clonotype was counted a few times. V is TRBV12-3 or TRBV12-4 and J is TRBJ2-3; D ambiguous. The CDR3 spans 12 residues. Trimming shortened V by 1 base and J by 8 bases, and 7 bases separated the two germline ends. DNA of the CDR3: TGTGCCAGCAGTTTAGGACGGATTACGCAGTATTTT. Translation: CASSLGRITQYF.

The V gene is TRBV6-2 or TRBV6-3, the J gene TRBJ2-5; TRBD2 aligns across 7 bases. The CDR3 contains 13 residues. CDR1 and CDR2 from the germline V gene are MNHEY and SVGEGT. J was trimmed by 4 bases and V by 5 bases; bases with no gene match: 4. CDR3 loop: CASSNGLGETQYF. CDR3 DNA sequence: TGTGCCAGCAGTAACGGACTAGGAGAGACCCAGTACTTC.

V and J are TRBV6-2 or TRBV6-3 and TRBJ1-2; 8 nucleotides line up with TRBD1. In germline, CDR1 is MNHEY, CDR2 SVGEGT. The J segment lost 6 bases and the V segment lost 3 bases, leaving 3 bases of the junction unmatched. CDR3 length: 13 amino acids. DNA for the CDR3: TGTGCCAGCAGTTATGCAGGGGGCCATGGCTACACCTTC. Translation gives CASSYAGGHGYTF.

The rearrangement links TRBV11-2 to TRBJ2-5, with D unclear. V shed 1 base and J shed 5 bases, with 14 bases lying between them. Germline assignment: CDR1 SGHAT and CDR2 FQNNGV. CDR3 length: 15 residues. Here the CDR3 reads CASSLVPTGSETQYF. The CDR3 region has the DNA TGTGCCAGCAGCTTAGTTCCTACTGGGTCGGAGACCCAGTACTTC.

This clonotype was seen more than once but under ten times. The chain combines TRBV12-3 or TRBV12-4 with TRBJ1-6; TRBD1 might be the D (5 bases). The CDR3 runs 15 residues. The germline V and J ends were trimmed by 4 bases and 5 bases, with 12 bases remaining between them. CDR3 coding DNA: TGTGCCAGCAGTTGGGGGGGTTTTAATAATTCACCCCTCCACTTT. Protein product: CASSWGGFNNSPLHF.

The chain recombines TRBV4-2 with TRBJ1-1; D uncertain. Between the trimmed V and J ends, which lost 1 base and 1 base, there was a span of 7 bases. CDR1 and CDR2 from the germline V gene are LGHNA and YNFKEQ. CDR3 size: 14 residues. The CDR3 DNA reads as TGTGCCAGCAGCCAAGCGCTTGGGAACACTGAAGCTTTCTTT. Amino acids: CASSQALGNTEAFF.

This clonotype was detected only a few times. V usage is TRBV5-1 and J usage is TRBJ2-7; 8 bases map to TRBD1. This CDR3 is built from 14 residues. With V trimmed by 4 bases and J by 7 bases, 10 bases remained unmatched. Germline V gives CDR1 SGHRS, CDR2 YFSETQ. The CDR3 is CASSPGQGSGEQYF. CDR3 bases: TGCGCCAGCAGCCCCGGACAGGGATCGGGGGAGCAGTACTTC.

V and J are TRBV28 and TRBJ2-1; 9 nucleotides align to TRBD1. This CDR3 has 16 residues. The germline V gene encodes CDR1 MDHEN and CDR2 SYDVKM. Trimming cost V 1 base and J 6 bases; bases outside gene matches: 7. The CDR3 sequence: CASSLLFGTGINEQFF. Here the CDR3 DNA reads TGTGCCAGCAGTTTATTATTTGGGACAGGGATCAATGAGCAGTTCTTC.

CDR3: CASSLPESYNEQFF. In DNA form, the CDR3 reads TGTGCCAGCAGCTTGCCCGAGTCCTACAATGAGCAGTTCTTC. V gene TRBV5-6 combines with J gene TRBJ2-1; D not certain. The CDR3 is 14 amino acids. Trimming took off 1 base at V and 1 base at J, with 6 bases between the two ends. CDR1 SGHDT and CDR2 YYEEEE come from the germline V gene. The variable domain in full, completed from reference TRBV5-6 and TRBJ2-1, reads DAGVTQSPTHLIKTRGQQVTLRCSPKSGHDTVSWYQQALGQGPQFIFQYYEEEERQRGNFPDRFSGHQFPNYSSELNVNALLLGDSALYLCASSLPESYNEQFFGPGTRLTVL.

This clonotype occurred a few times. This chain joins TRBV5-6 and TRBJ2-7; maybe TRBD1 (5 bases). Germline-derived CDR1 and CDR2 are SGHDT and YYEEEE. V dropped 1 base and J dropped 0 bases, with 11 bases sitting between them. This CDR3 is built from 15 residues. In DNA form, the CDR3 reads TGTGCCAGCAGCTTGCGGCGCAGGGCCTCCTACGAGCAGTACTTC. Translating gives CASSLRRRASYEQYF.

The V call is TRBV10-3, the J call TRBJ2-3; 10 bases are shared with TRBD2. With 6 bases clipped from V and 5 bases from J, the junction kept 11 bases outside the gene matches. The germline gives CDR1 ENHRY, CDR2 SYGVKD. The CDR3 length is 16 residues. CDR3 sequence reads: CAISGGSGRALDTQYF. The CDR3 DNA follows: TGTGCCATCAGCGGAGGGAGCGGGAGGGCCTTAGATACGCAGTATTTT.

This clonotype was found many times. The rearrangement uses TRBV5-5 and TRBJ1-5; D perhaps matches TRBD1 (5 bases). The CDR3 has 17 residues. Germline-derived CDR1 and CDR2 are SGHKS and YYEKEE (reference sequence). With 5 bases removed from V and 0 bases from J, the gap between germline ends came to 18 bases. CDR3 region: CASSPDNSPYSNQPQHF. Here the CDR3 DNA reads TGTGCCAGCAGTCCGGACAACAGCCCATATAGCAATCAGCCCCAGCATTTT.

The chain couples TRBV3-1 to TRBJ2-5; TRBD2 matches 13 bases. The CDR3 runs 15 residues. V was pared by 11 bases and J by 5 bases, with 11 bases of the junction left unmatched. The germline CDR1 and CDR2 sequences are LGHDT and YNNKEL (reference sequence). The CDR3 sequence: CASGLAGRSGETQYF. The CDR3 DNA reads TGTGCCTCGGGACTAGCGGGAAGGAGCGGCGAGACCCAGTACTTC.

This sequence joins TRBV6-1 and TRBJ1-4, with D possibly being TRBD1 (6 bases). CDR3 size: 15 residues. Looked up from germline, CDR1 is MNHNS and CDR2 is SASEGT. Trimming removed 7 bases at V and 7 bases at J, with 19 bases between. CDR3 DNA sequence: TGTGCCAGCACAGTGAGGGGGACGGGAGGTGAAAAACTGTTTTTT. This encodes CASTVRGTGGEKLFF.

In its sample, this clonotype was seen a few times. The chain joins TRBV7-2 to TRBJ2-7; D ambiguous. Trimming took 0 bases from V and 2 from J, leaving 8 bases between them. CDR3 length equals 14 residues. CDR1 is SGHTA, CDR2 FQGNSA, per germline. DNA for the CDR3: TGTGCCAGCAGCTTAGCCCGACCTCCCTACGAGCAGTACTTC. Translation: CASSLARPPYEQYF.

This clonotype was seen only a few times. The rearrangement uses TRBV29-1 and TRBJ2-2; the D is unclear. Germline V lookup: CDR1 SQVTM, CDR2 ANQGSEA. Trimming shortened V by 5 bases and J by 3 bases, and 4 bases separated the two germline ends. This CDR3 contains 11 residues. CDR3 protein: CSVRDTGELFF. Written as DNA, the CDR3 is TGCAGCGTTCGAGACACCGGGGAGCTGTTTTTT.